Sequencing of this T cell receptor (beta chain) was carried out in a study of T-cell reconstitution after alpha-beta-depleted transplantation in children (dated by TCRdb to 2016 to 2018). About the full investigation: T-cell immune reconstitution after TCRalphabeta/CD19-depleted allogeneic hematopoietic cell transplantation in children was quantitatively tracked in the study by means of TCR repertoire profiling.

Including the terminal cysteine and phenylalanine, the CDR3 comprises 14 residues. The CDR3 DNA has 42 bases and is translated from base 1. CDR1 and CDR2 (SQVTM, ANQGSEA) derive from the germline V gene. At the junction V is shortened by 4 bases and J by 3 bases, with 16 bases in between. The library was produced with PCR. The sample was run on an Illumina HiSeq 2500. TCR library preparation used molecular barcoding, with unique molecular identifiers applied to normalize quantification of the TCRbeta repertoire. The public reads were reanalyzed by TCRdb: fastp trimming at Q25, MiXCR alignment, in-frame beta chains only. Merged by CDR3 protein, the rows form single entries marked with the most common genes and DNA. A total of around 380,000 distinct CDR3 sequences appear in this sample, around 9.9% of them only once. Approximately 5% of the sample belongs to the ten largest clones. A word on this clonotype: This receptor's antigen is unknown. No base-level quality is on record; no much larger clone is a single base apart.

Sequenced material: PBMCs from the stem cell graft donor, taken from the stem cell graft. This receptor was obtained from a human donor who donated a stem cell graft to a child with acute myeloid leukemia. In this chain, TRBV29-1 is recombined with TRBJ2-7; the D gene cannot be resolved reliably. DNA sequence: TGCAGCGTTGGGCCGAGGTTGGCTAGCTACGAGCAGTACTTC. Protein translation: CSVGPRLASYEQYF.